Listed below are T cell receptor beta chains from one sample, sequenced in a study of T cell responses to AZD1222 COVID-19 vaccine. Here immunoSEQ multiplex PCR was the method, and the copy in TCRdb shows in-frame clones only, minus some. Here the sample spans some 120,000 clones, roughly 93% being singletons. The specimen comprised peripheral blood, sampled on day 0 of AZD1222 vaccination. Receptor source: an adult in good health. The CDR3 runs from the conserved cysteine through the conserved F or W.

V: TRBV27; CDR3: CASSLRPGQGVDEQFF
V: TRBV5-1; CDR3: CASSLAGGTPGEAFF
V: TRBV20-1; CDR3: CSASPASGSRVAGELFF
V: TRBV6-5; CDR3: CASSEAGGTYNEQFF
V: TRBV7-9; CDR3: CASSPALGAAYGYTF
V: TRBV28; CDR3: CASSLWVSDYGYTF
V: TRBV30; CDR3: CAWRQDSYNEQFF
V: TRBV5-1; CDR3: CASSLGDGHYGYTF
V: TRBV6-5; CDR3: CASSGQGMTDEQYF
V: TRBV18; CDR3: CASSPEAGALGAFF
V: TRBV5-1; CDR3: CASRTGQASYEQYF
V: TRBV7-2; CDR3: CASSFQETQYF
V: TRBV7-2; CDR3: CASSSGTVGIADTQYF
V: TRBV19; CDR3: CASSIRGNTEAFF
V: TRBV2; CDR3: CASSLRGTAFF
V: TRBV28; CDR3: CASSPRTGRGINYGYTF
V: TRBV5-4; CDR3: CASSLAILPGQTYEQYF
V: TRBV7-9; CDR3: CASSPTTGDNTEAFF
V: TRBV11-3; CDR3: CASSATAQYEQYF
V: TRBV9; CDR3: CASSPSGPNTGELFF
V: TRBV20-1; CDR3: CSASASGRLQYF
V: TRBV6-5; CDR3: CASRRTRGSYNEQFF
V: TRBV7-9; CDR3: CASSVKPGQGLTKAFF
V: TRBV2; CDR3: CASSGQRVRGNEQFF
V: TRBV19; CDR3: CASSITGGYEQYF
V: TRBV28; CDR3: CASLSLGAGYEQYF
V: TRBV28; CDR3: CASSPGRVGSYEQYF
V: TRBV5-1; CDR3: CASSLMGVRTEAFF
V: TRBV6-5; CDR3: CASSPRGLPYEQYF
V: TRBV6-1; CDR3: CASSEAPGSEQFF
V: TRBV10-2; CDR3: CASSDIIGAAAEQFF
V: TRBV11-3; CDR3: CASSLGGGNTIYF
V: TRBV29-1; CDR3: CSGLDAYEQYF
V: TRBV12-3/TRBV12-4; CDR3: CASSPAVGETQYF
V: TRBV4-1; CDR3: CASSLNPSGNTIYF
V: TRBV9; CDR3: CASSVCLLGNTIYF
V: TRBV3-1/TRBV3-2; CDR3: CASTRGDTQYF
V: TRBV9; CDR3: CASSVAGGLSSGTQYF
V: TRBV9; CDR3: CASSESPNNYGYTF
V: TRBV24-1; CDR3: CATSDSLNDEQYF
V: TRBV5-1; CDR3: CASSSLAGGPMETQYF
V: TRBV30; CDR3: CAWGRGGSGNTIYF
V: TRBV4-1; CDR3: CASSQGREGNEQFF
V: TRBV3-1/TRBV3-2; CDR3: CASSPQLGNQPQHF
V: TRBV3-1/TRBV3-2; CDR3: CASSQDRGYGYTF
V: TRBV27; CDR3: CASTFTGSNNEQFF
V: TRBV7-2; CDR3: CASEWLVGETQYF
V: TRBV10-1; CDR3: CAPMLAGGATDTEAFF